This T cell receptor (beta chain) comes out of a study of cytomegalovirus exposure and HLA in healthy donors (dated 2017 in TCRdb). The study in broad terms: An earlier analysis of 587 of the donors reported 250 to 300 Gb of sequence data and approximately 110 million unique TCR beta sequences from about 179 million T cells. In the later analysis, no new phenotypic data were used to find candidate immune exposures; instead, reliance was placed on TCR beta sequences and their occurrence across donors. All discovery cohort repertoires had been generated using a single sequencing platform. Along with the roughly 610-subject first cohort, a separate validation cohort of 120 different subjects was used. Across about 370 genotyped donors of the cohort, an average of approximately 200,000 unique TCR beta nucleotide sequences per donor were sequenced, and 15% to 20% of those sequences were non-productive. To study patterns of TCR occurrence, a later analysis re-analyzed previously published TCR beta repertoires from just over 650 donors and added high-resolution HLA genotyping. The genetic ancestry cluster associated with self-reported Caucasian donors included 81% of the 398 genotyped donors. Typing coverage differed by locus: A, B, C, DRB1 and DQB1 were typed in roughly 629-630 donors, DQA1 in about 510, DPA1 in some 600, and DPB1 in around 440. Alongside the repertoire data, information on donor age, sex, ethnicity and CMV serostatus was compiled. The aim of the study was to test whether cataloging public T cell receptors could identify signatures of past pathogen exposure. HLA typing covered class I and class II loci at four-digit resolution. Using immunosequencing, the study profiled T cell repertoires from about 610 subjects and related those repertoires to cytomegalovirus serostatus. Roughly 5 DR-DQ haplotypes were handled as single units for association and clustering, since linkage in the cohort was strong. To predict cytomegalovirus infection status, the study brought together high-throughput TCR immunosequencing, statistical association of individual TCRs with disease status, and machine learning. To decide whether each TCR beta V gene segment behaved as functional or pseudogenic, an earlier analysis of some 600 of the donors relied on high-throughput TCR beta sequencing. About 320 gigabases of sequencing data and approximately 85 million unique TCR sequences were included in an early release covering roughly 600 HLA-typed donors. In a later genetic analysis, genome-wide SNP genotypes for about three fifths of the roughly 670 donors were used, and that subset was treated as a discovery cohort.

Worth noting for this clone: Its specific antigen is unknown. The record has no base qualities; no much larger clone is one base away.

The germline V gene (reference sequence) supplies CDR1 MNHEY and CDR2 SMNVEV. Reading from cysteine to phenylalanine, the CDR3 counts 15 amino acids. Only CDR3 DNA is held: 45 bases, read in frame from base 1. V has 5 bases trimmed and J has 3 bases trimmed; junction bases matching no gene number 5. The cohort comprised some 680 healthy bone marrow donors. All cohort members were sampled while nominally healthy, although unrecorded immune exposures were likely present. The donor tested CMV seronegative and was one of the 352 seronegative cohort members. Each donor provided a peripheral blood sample, and peripheral blood mononuclear cells were used for TCR beta sequencing. Genomic DNA was extracted from the blood cell samples with the Qiagen DNeasy Blood Extraction Kit. Paper-wide results and their limitations: In a later analysis, HLA-associated TCR beta chains were found to be more clonally expanded and to have lower generation probabilities than equally common non-associated chains. Compared with the 666-donor mean, donors in an Asian-associated ancestry cluster had fewer N-insertions in productive TCRs, according to a later genetic analysis. In an earlier analysis of some 500 of the donors, most TCR beta V segments were observed in productive rearrangements about 87% or about 30% of the time, broadly matching IMGT annotations. A later analysis found that TCR association rates varied across HLA loci, with DRB1 alleles showing the most associated TCRs and HLA-C alleles the fewest. A further reported finding was that TCR beta sequences accurately predicted the HLA-A and HLA-B alleles for most subjects in the first cohort. Cytomegalovirus status was reported to be diagnosed by the classifier with high specificity and sensitivity in both the original and validation cohorts. A few of the identified cytomegalovirus-associated TCR beta chains were confirmed in vitro to be specific for cytomegalovirus antigens. When HLA alleles, especially DR and DQ, strongly co-occurred, attributing TCR associations to individual alleles was difficult. Most TCR sequences were seen in very few donors, while some public TCRs were found in many individuals. The only immune exposure information available for the cohort was CMV serostatus. The study gave a list of about 150 TCR beta chains associated with cytomegalovirus. Some IMGT-functional V segments, including TRBV6-2 and TRBV6-3, could not be distinguished by the 87-base-pair reads and were therefore excluded. In a later analysis, 16,951 TCR beta sequences were associated with specific HLA alleles at a false discovery rate of 0.05. Most CMV-associated TCR beta chains appeared to be HLA-restricted in a later analysis, and the HLA associations seemed to be driven largely by CMV exposure. According to a later analysis, parvovirus B19, influenza, CMV and Epstein-Barr virus appeared linked to several top co-occurrence clusters. HLA typing was unavailable for some donors at each locus, so association tests used only the typed subset. V-gene and J-gene trimming of TCR beta chains was associated with a missense DCLRE1C variant in a later genetic analysis, and the association was replicated in an independent cohort. Roughly uniform sequencing depth across donors was assumed in presence/absence analyses, although this assumption may not hold. A group of highly shared sequence variants was considered likely to be a technical artifact of the sequencing pipeline. Correlated functional status among segregating V segments might reflect linkage disequilibrium, but an unknown experimental factor could not be ruled out. Fewer than 20 rarely observed V segments, including chromosome 9 orphons, were excluded from the earlier analysis of approximately 500 of the donors because counts were too low. The cohort was sequenced for TCR beta chains only, and without alpha or paired-chain data the features that could be detected were limited. According to the authors, the approach could potentially be generalized to other disease states and immunological phenotypes.

The method was the immunoSEQ multiplex PCR assay. A mixture of 60 forward primers for TCR Vbeta segments and 13 reverse primers for TCR Jbeta segments was used in the multiplex PCR. The CDR3 region of rearranged TCR beta genes was amplified from genomic DNA with a multiplex PCR assay. The amplified TCR beta libraries were sequenced on the Illumina HiSeq System as 87-base-pair reads. The published analysis was carried out like this. Across the 600 to 700 repertoires, a later analysis counted some 81 million unique TCR beta chains, about 10 million of which were shared by at least two donors. A nearest-neighbor algorithm error-corrected the raw reads and collapsed the reads into unique sequences, merging closely related sequences to remove PCR and sequencing errors. Alignment of CDR3 sequences to IMGT reference sequences was used to assign V, D and J gene segments. For a sequence to be retained, a match of at least six nucleotides was required to both a V gene segment and a J gene segment. Rearrangements were classified as productive when the CDR3 lacked stop codons and remained in frame with V and J, and all other rearrangements were classified as non-productive. CDR3 was defined by IMGT convention, running from the second conserved V-encoded cysteine to the conserved J-encoded phenylalanine. The earlier analysis of some 550 of the donors excluded any sequence lacking an unambiguous match to a single V gene segment. An earlier analysis of 587 of the donors called V segments functional above 56.7% productive rearrangements and segregating when the between-donor standard deviation exceeded 5%. To diagnose cytomegalovirus status from the catalog of TCR beta chain sequences, a statistical classification framework was built. In a later analysis, TCR nucleotide sequences were compared against IMGT/GENE-DB human TR gene sequences so that V and J genes could be assigned. In a later analysis, CDR3 sequences and most-parsimonious VDJ recombination scenarios were assigned using the TCRdist pipeline. In a later analysis, each TCR beta chain was defined by its CDR3 amino acid sequence together with its V-gene family, and reads without a unique V-gene family were excluded. A later analysis removed 600 or so highly shared, low-generation-probability nucleotide sequences to deal with suspected cross-contamination and a sequencing artifact. In a later analysis, a clonal expansion index was calculated for each public chain from normalized within-repertoire ranks of inferred template counts. In a later analysis, generation probabilities were computed using a VDJ recombination model fitted to out-of-frame rearrangements, and the results were checked against IGoR. In a later analysis, hypergeometric tests were used to score TCR-TCR, TCR-HLA and TCR-CMV co-occurrence, with a repertoire-size bias correction applied to TCR pairs. A later analysis estimated false discovery rates by permuting HLA or CMV assignments 20 times. A later analysis grouped co-occurring TCRs with DBSCAN, adding TCRdist sequence similarity when clustering within HLA-allele-positive subsets. Repertoires with fewer than 30,000 or more than 120,000 public chains were left out of co-occurrence clustering, as were a few repertoires with anomalous nucleotide sharing. Drawn from immuneACCESS, this table holds only the in-frame rearrangements with V and J called that TCRdb kept. Clones are partly lost; checked studies trace under half to an unresolved V gene and leave the rest unexplained. V and J calls and clone size are those listed in that table; D and trimming were worked out from the DNA. The sample has hundreds of thousands of clones on record, roughly 80% of them singletons. Jointly, the top ten make up about 0.22% of the sample.

The origin of this receptor is a girl aged 2-15 years in good health and CMV-seronegative. Sequenced: PBMCs. This chain is built from TRBV27 and TRBJ2-1; TRBD2 fits 9 bases in the junction. The CDR3 sequence is CASSLAGGIYNEQFF. The DNA sequence is as follows: TGTGCCAGCAGTCTGGCGGGAGGGATCTACAATGAGCAGTTCTTC.